This paragraph reports one T cell receptor (beta chain). The target antigen is unknown. These data are taken from a study of blood T cells in healthy people across ages. Turning to the study itself: About one barcoded TCR beta cDNA was captured per two T cells.

The authors ran a second PCR of about 6 to 11 cycles using a sample-barcoded 5' primer and a J-beta primer mix. Each cDNA molecule was tagged by a template-switch adaptor that had 12 random nucleotides. TCRdb re-called the 5' RACE reads through MiXCR, storing one row per CDR3 protein. The sample has 850,000 to 1,100,000 distinct CDR3 sequences; around two fifths are singletons. Study-wide points: Observed TCR beta diversity per million T cells went down as age went up. This fall followed a roughly linear course with age.

This clonotype was obtained from a man between 18 and 35 years old in good health. The sample comprised blood.

The CDR3 DNA sequence: TGCGCCAGCAGCCGACCGGGACCATGGCGGGATACGCAGTATTTT. Amino acids: CASSRPGPWRDTQYF. The genes are TRBV5-1 and TRBJ2-3, with D tentatively TRBD1 or TRBD2 (5 bases each). Germline loops: CDR1 SGHRS, CDR2 YFSETQ. V shed 4 bases and J shed 6 bases, with 18 bases lying between them. The CDR3 runs to 15 residues.